This T cell receptor (beta chain) was profiled in a study of blood T cell repertoires in COVID-19. Background on the study: There were acute and convalescent COVID-19 samples, and they came from the United States, Italy and Spain. Nucleic acid was either cDNA or gDNA, and it came from T cells, B-cell-depleted T cells, or PBMCs.

In the original processing: From reference gene primer amplification, estimates of nucleated cell counts were derived. Assay: immunoSEQ multiplex PCR; the TCRdb copy retains only in-frame clones and omits some. V, J and clone size reflect that table, while D and trimming were determined from the DNA. The sample lists under 95,000 clones, about nine tenths occurring once. Sequenced sample: peripheral blood. This receptor was identified in a man older than 75 in a cohort sampled during active COVID-19.

The CDR3 bases are TGCGCCAGCAGCTCTCAGGGGTCGGCTAATGAAAAACTGTTTTTT. It specifies CASSSQGSANEKLFF. The chain is built from TRBV5-1 and TRBJ1-4; TRBD1 might be the D (6 bases). This CDR3 contains 15 residues. Trimming shortened V by 3 bases and J by 3 bases, and 12 bases separated the two germline ends. CDR1 and CDR2 from the germline V gene are SGHRS and YFSETQ.